The rows below give T cell receptor beta chains drawn from one sample of a study of T cell responses to AZD1222 COVID-19 vaccine. Sequencing was performed with immunoSEQ multiplex PCR; in TCRdb, only in-frame clones are kept and a portion is missing. The sample holds about 76,000 clones, over 60% seen once. The sample consisted of peripheral blood, taken 28 days after the second dose of the MenACWY control vaccine. These TCRs come from an adult who received the MenACWY meningococcal vaccine as a control. CDR3s include the opening cysteine and the closing phenylalanine or tryptophan. A D gene is named only where the DNA matches it firmly. Clone size is stated in some rows and not others, as once, few, many or a class when expanded.

>TRBD1|TRBJ2-7|TRBV7-9|.|14
TGTGCCAGCAGAGAGGGGACAGGGAGCTACGAGCAGTACTTC
CASREGTGSYEQYF
>TRBD2|TRBJ2-3|TRBV7-3|.|15
TGTGCCAGCAGCTTGCTAGCGGGGAATGCAGATACGCAGTATTTT
CASSLLAGNADTQYF
>.|TRBJ1-1|TRBV2|once|13
TGTGCCAGCAGTTATCGGATGAACACTGAAGCTTTCTTT
CASSYRMNTEAFF
>.|TRBJ1-2|TRBV6-5|.|15
TGTGCCAGCAGTTCGAGACCGACTGGAGGGTATGGCTACACCTTC
CASSSRPTGGYGYTF
>.|TRBJ1-1|TRBV29-1|.|13
TGCAGCGTGTCCGGGACCCCTGGGTCAGAAGCTTTCTTT
CSVSGTPGSEAFF
>TRBD1|TRBJ1-2|TRBV7-9|large|14
TGTGCCAGCAGCGATAACGACAGGGACTATGGCTACACCTTC
CASSDNDRDYGYTF
>.|TRBJ2-7|TRBV5-1|.|18
TGCGCCAGCAGCCGTTGGTCGAGCCAAAATGCCATCTCCTACGAGCAGTACTTC
CASSRWSSQNAISYEQYF
>TRBD1|TRBJ1-5|TRBV4-2|.|15
TGTGCCAGCAGCCAAGATGGACAGGCCAAGAAGCCCCAGCATTTT
CASSQDGQAKKPQHF
>TRBD1|TRBJ1-1|TRBV5-1|.|19
TGCGCCAGCAGCTTGGGGGGGACAGGTAGGGTGTATCCGAACACTGAAGCTTTCTTT
CASSLGGTGRVYPNTEAFF
>.|TRBJ2-7|TRBV27|.|11
TGTGCCAGCGGTCATAGTTACGAGCAGTACTTC
CASGHSYEQYF
>.|TRBJ1-3|TRBV19|.|14
TGTGCCACTCGAGTGGGCAGCTCTGGAAACACCATATATTTT
CATRVGSSGNTIYF
>.|TRBJ2-1|TRBV7-2|.|15
TGTGCCAGCAGCTTAGAACGTAGCTCCTACAATGAGCAGTTCTTC
CASSLERSSYNEQFF
>TRBD2|TRBJ2-3|TRBV5-1|.|15
TGCGCCAGCAGCACCGGGACTAGCGGGAGGGATACGCAGTATTTT
CASSTGTSGRDTQYF
>.|TRBJ1-2|TRBV6-5|.|14
TGTGCCTCCTGCAGATTAGAGATTAACTATGGCTACACCTTC
CASCRLEINYGYTF
>.|TRBJ1-1|TRBV5-5|.|14
TGTGCCAGCAGCTTGGAACAGATGAACACTGAAGCTTTCTTT
CASSLEQMNTEAFF
>TRBD2|TRBJ2-1|TRBV2|once|14
TGTGCCAGCAGTTCAGGGCTAGCGGAAATAGAGCAGTTCTTC
CASSSGLAEIEQFF
>.|TRBJ2-6|TRBV27|.|17
TGTGCCAGCAGTTTATTGGGTTTTGGGGCTGGGGCCAACGTCCTGACTTTC
CASSLLGFGAGANVLTF
>.|TRBJ1-2|TRBV28|.|12
TGTGCCAGCAGTTTATGGCGGGGTGGCTACACCTTC
CASSLWRGGYTF
>TRBD1|TRBJ2-7|TRBV5-6|.|13
TGTGCCAGCAGCCAGGACAGGGCTTACGAGCAGTACTTC
CASSQDRAYEQYF
>TRBD1|TRBJ1-4|TRBV28|.|16
TGTGCCAGCAGCAGACTATTACAGGGGACTAATGAAAAACTGTTTTTT
CASSRLLQGTNEKLFF
>.|TRBJ2-2|TRBV9|.|14
TGTGCCAGCAGCCCCCTCGCCGGGGTCGGGGAGCTGTTTTTT
CASSPLAGVGELFF
>.|TRBJ2-2|TRBV5-1|.|16
TGCGCCAGCAGCTCCCGGGGCCCCGCGAACACCGGGGAGCTGTTTTTT
CASSSRGPANTGELFF
>.|TRBJ2-1|TRBV19|once|12
TGTGCCAGTAGTATAGGGGCAAATGAGCAGTTCTTC
CASSIGANEQFF
>.|TRBJ1-5|TRBV19|.|13
TGTGCCAGTAGTATAAACCCAGGGGAGACCCAGCATTTT
CASSINPGETQHF
>.|TRBJ2-4|TRBV7-8|.|16
TGTGCCAGCAGCTTACAGGGCGGACGAAACCAAAACATTCAGTACTTC
CASSLQGGRNQNIQYF
>TRBD1|TRBJ1-1|TRBV6-5|.|12
TGTGCCAGCCGGGACAGCTACACTGAAGCTTTCTTT
CASRDSYTEAFF
>TRBD1|TRBJ1-2|TRBV7-2|.|17
TGTGCCAGCAGCTTGGACTCTGGGACAGGGGGCGCCTCTGGCTACACCTTC
CASSLDSGTGGASGYTF
>.|TRBJ1-1|TRBV16|.|13
TGTGCCAGCAGCCCCTCATTGAACACTGAAGCTTTCTTT
CASSPSLNTEAFF
>TRBD1|TRBJ2-5|TRBV9|.|15
TGTGCCAGCAGTCCCGGACAGGGGGGTCGAGAGACCCAGTACTTC
CASSPGQGGRETQYF
>.|TRBJ2-1|TRBV7-8|.|15
TGTGCCAGCAGCTTACGGGGGAGCTCCTACAATGAGCAGTTCTTC
CASSLRGSSYNEQFF
>.|TRBJ2-1|TRBV2|few|15
TGTGCCAGCAGTGAAAATGGTTTCCGCCACAATGAGCAGTTCTTC
CASSENGFRHNEQFF
>TRBD1|TRBJ2-7|TRBV13|.|14
TGTGCCAGCAGCTTACATGGGACAGGGGACGAGCAGTACTTC
CASSLHGTGDEQYF
>TRBD1|TRBJ2-7|TRBV7-9|.|16
TGTGCCAGCAGCACTCACTGGACAGGCAGCTCCTACGAGCAGTACTTC
CASSTHWTGSSYEQYF
>TRBD2|TRBJ2-1|TRBV5-6|.|15
TGTGCCAGCATCCCCGGGGGGGCCTCCTACAATGAGCAGTTCTTC
CASIPGGASYNEQFF
>TRBD2|TRBJ2-1|TRBV30|few|10
TGTGCCTGGGGGATAGCGGGGCCTCTCTTC
CAWGIAGPLF
>.|TRBJ1-2|TRBV28|few|16
TGTGCCAGCACCTGGATCGGTCAGCCCGATTTCTATGGCTACACCTTC
CASTWIGQPDFYGYTF
>TRBD1|TRBJ2-6|TRBV30|.|18
TGTGCCTGGAGGAATACAGGGGGCTCCTACTCTGGGGCCAACGTCCTGACTTTC
CAWRNTGGSYSGANVLTF
>.|TRBJ2-2|TRBV7-2|few|15
TGTGCCAGCTTCTTAGGGATGGGGGAAGCCGGGGAGCTGTTTTTT
CASFLGMGEAGELFF
>.|TRBJ1-2|TRBV3-1/TRBV3-2|once|17
TGTGCCAGCAGCCAAGGAGCTGGACAGAGATTTAACTATGGCTACACCTTC
CASSQGAGQRFNYGYTF
>TRBD2|TRBJ2-1|TRBV27|medium-sized|14
TGTGCCAGCAGTTTCAGCGGGATGCACAATGAGCAGTTCTTC
CASSFSGMHNEQFF
>.|TRBJ2-7|TRBV6-6|.|14
TGTGCCAGCGGCCACTTGCCTCAGGGAGGCGAGCAGTACTTC
CASGHLPQGGEQYF
>.|TRBJ1-2|TRBV3-1/TRBV3-2|.|14
TGTGCCAGCAGCCAAGATCCGGCGAGGCATGGCTACACCTTC
CASSQDPARHGYTF
>TRBD1|TRBJ1-2|TRBV5-1|.|14
TGCGCCAGCAGCTGGGGGGACAGGGAGGAGGGCTACACCTTC
CASSWGDREEGYTF
>.|TRBJ2-7|TRBV2|.|15
TGTGCCAGCAGTGAAGCGCGAGGACGATTATACGAGCAGTACTTC
CASSEARGRLYEQYF
>.|TRBJ1-1|TRBV12-3/TRBV12-4|.|13
TGTGCCAGCACGGGGGAGTTGAACACTGAAGCTTTCTTT
CASTGELNTEAFF
>.|TRBJ1-1|TRBV19|.|13
TGTGCCAGTAGTACCGGACTGAACACTGAAGCTTTCTTT
CASSTGLNTEAFF
>.|TRBJ1-6|TRBV6-1|.|15
TGTGCCAGCAGTGATGGGGGAGCACCAAATTCACCCCTCCACTTT
CASSDGGAPNSPLHF
>.|TRBJ1-2|TRBV27|.|15
TGTGCCAGCAGGGAAGTGGGGGGGTCTAACTATGGCTACACCTTC
CASREVGGSNYGYTF
>.|TRBJ2-2|TRBV7-3|.|17
TGTGCCAGCAGCCCCACCTTCTTACAGGCGAACACCGGGGAGCTGTTTTTT
CASSPTFLQANTGELFF
>.|TRBJ1-5|TRBV27|.|14
TGTGCCAGCAGTCCCCGACGGAGCAATCAGCCCCAGCATTTT
CASSPRRSNQPQHF